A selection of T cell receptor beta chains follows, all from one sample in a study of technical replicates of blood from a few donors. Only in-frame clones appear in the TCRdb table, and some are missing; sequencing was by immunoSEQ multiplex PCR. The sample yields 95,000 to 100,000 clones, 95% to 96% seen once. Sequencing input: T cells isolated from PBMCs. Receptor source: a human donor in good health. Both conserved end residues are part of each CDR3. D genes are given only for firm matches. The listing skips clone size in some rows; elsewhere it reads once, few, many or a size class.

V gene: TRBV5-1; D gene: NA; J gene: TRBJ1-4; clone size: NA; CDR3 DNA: TGCGCCAGCAGCCCGGGATACCAAAATGAAAAACTGTTTTTT; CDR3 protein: CASSPGYQNEKLFF
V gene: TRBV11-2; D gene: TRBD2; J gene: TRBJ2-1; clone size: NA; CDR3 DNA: TGTGCCAGCAGCGGGACTAGCGGGCTCAATGAGCAGTTCTTC; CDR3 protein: CASSGTSGLNEQFF
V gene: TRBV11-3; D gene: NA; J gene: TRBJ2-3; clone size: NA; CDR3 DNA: TGTGCCAGCAGGAACCGACTCCTCGGGGGCACAGATACGCAGTATTTT; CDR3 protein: CASRNRLLGGTDTQYF
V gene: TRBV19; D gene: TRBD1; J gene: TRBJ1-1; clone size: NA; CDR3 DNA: TGTGCCAGTAGTGGAACCGGGGACAGGGGGAAACTTAACACTGAAGCTTTCTTT; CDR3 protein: CASSGTGDRGKLNTEAFF
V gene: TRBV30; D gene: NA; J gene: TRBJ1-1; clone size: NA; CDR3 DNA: TGTGCCTGGAGTCCGGGGTCCACTGAAGCTTTCTTT; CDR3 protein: CAWSPGSTEAFF
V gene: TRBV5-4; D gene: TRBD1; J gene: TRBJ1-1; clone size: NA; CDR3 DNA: TGTGCCAGCAGCATGCTAAAACCGGGACAGCCTAGGCCGAACACTGAAGCTTTCTTT; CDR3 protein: CASSMLKPGQPRPNTEAFF
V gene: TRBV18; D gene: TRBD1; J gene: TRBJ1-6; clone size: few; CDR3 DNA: TGTGCCAGCTCGCAGGGGGGAGATTCACCCCTCCACTTT; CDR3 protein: CASSQGGDSPLHF
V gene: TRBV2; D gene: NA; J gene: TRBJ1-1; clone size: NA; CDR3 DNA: TGTGCCAGCAGTGAGCTAGGCAGTTTGAACACTGAAGCTTTCTTT; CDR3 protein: CASSELGSLNTEAFF
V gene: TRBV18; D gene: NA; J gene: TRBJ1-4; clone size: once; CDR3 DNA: TGTGCCAGCTCACCGCGGGGGGCTAATACTAATGAAAAACTGTTTTTT; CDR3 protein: CASSPRGANTNEKLFF
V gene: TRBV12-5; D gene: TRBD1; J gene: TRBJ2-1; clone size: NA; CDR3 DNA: TGTGCTAGTGGTCCTTTTGGACAGGGATACAATGAGCAGTTCTTC; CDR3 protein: CASGPFGQGYNEQFF
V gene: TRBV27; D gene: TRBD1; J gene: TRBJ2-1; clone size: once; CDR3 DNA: TGTGCCAGCAGTTTCGGACAGGGGGCATTTCTGGAGCAGTTCTTC; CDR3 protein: CASSFGQGAFLEQFF
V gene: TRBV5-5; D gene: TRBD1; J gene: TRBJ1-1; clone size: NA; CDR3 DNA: TGTGCCAGCAGCTCGGGACAGCTGAACACTGAAGCTTTCTTT; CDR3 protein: CASSSGQLNTEAFF
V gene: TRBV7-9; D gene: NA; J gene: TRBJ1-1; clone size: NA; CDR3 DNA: TGTGCCAGCAGCCCTACAGACGACAGCCTCCGGAACACTGAAGCTTTCTTT; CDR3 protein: CASSPTDDSLRNTEAFF
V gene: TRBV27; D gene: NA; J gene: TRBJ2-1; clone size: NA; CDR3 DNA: TGTGCCAGCAGTTTAGCGGACGTCCAGGGGGAGCAGTTCTTC; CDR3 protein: CASSLADVQGEQFF
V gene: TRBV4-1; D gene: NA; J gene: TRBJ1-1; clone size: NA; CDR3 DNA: TGCGCCAGCAGCAGAAACAGAGAAGCTTTCTTT; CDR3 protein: CASSRNREAFF
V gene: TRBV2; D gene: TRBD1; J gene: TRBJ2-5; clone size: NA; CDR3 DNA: TGTGCCAGCAGCGGGGACAGGCAAGAGACCCAGTACTTC; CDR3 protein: CASSGDRQETQYF
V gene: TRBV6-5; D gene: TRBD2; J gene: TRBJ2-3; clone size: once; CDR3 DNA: TGTGCCAGCAGTTACCTCCGACTAGCTGGGGATACGCAGTATTTT; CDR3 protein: CASSYLRLAGDTQYF
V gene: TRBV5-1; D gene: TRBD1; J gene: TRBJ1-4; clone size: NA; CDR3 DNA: TGCGCCAGCAGCGACCCTCGACAGGGATCAACTAATGAAAAACTGTTTTTT; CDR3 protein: CASSDPRQGSTNEKLFF
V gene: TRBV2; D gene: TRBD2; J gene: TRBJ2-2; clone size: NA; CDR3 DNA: TGTGCCAGCAGTGAAGGGGTTGCGGGAGGCGACACCGGGGAGCTGTTTTTT; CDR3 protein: CASSEGVAGGDTGELFF
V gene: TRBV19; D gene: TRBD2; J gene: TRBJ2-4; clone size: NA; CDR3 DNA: TGTGCCAGTAGTATGACTAGCGGGGGTCAAAACATTCAGTACTTC; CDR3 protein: CASSMTSGGQNIQYF
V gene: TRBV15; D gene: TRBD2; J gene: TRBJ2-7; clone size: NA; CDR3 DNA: TGTGCCACCAGCCCCGGGACTAGCGGGGTCTACGAGCAGTACTTC; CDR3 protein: CATSPGTSGVYEQYF
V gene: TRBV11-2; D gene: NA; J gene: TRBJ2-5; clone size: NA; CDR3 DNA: TGTGCCAGCAGCTTAGTTGGGGGGATGGAGACCCAGTACTTC; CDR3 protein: CASSLVGGMETQYF
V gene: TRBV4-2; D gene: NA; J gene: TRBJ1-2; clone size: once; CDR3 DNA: TGTGCCAGCAGCCAAGTTGACAGAAACTATGGCTACACCTTC; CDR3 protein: CASSQVDRNYGYTF
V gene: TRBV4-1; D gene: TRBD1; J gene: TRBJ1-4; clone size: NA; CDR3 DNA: TGCGCCAGCAGCCACCCCGGGACAGGGCACGAAAAACTGTTTTTT; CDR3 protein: CASSHPGTGHEKLFF
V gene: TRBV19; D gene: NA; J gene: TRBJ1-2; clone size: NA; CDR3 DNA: TGTGCCAGTAGTATTATCGACAGGCCTTTTTATGGCTACACCTTC; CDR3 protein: CASSIIDRPFYGYTF
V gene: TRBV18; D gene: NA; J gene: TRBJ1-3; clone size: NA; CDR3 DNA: TGTGCCAGCTCACCACCAGAGTTCTCTGGAAACACCATATATTTT; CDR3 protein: CASSPPEFSGNTIYF
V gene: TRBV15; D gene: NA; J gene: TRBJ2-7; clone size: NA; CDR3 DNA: TGTGCCACCAGCAGAGATGGCACAGGGAGCGAGCAGTACTTC; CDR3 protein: CATSRDGTGSEQYF
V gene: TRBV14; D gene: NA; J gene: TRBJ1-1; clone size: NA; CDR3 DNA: TGTGCCAGCAGCCAATGGGGGGGGGATGAAGCTTTCTTT; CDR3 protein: CASSQWGGDEAFF
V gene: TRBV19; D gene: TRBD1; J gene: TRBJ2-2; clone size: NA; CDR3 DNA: TGTGCCAGTAGTATCGGGACAGGGCACACCGGGGAGCTGTTTTTT; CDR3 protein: CASSIGTGHTGELFF
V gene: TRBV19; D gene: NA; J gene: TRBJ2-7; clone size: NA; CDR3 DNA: TGTGCCAGTATGGCAGGGAGGAACGAGCAGTACTTC; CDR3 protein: CASMAGRNEQYF
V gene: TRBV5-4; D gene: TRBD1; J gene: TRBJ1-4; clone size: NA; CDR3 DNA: TGTGCCAGCAGCCGAGATAACAGGGGGACTAATGAAAAACTGTTTTTT; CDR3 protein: CASSRDNRGTNEKLFF
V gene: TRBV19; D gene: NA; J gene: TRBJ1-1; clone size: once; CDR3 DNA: TGTGCCAGTAGTATTTCCCCAGTGCCCCAGGGGAAGGCCACTGAAGCTTTCTTT; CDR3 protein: CASSISPVPQGKATEAFF
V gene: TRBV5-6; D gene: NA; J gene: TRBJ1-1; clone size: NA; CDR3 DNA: TGTGCCAGCAGTCCGATGGAGAACGCTGAAGCTTTCTTT; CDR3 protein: CASSPMENAEAFF
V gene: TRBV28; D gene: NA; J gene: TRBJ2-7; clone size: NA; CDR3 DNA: TGTGCCAGCAGTTTCGGAGTCTACGAGCAGTACTTC; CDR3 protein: CASSFGVYEQYF
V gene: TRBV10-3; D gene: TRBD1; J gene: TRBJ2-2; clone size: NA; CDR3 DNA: TGTGCCATCAGTGACAGGGACAGGCACACCGGGGAGCTGTTTTTT; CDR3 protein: CAISDRDRHTGELFF
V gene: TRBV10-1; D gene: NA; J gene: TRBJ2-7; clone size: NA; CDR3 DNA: TGCGCCAGCAGTGACCCATCGGGGGATACGAACTACGAGCAGTACTTC; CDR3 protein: CASSDPSGDTNYEQYF
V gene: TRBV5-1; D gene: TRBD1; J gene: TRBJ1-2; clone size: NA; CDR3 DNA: TGCGCCAGCAGCTTGGGACAGGGGGGGAACTATGGCTACACCTTC; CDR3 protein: CASSLGQGGNYGYTF
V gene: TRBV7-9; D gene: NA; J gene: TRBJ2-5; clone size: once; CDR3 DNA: TGTGCCAGCAGCCCAGATCAGGGACATTGGGAGACCCAGTACTTC; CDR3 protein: CASSPDQGHWETQYF
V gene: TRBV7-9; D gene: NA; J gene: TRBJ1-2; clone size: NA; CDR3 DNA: TGTGCCAGCACCTCTACCCCCGGCAGGTCTAACTATGGCTACACCTTC; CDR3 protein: CASTSTPGRSNYGYTF
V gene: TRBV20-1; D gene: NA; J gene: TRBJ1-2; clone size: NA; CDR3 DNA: TGCAGTGCATCCCTCTATGGCTACACCTTC; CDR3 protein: CSASLYGYTF